Shown below are 29 T cell receptor beta chains from a single sample sequenced in a study of T cell repertoires in cytomegalovirus infection (dated 2019 in TCRdb). Sequencing was carried out with an Illumina HiSeq 1500. Starting from the raw public reads, TCRdb applied fastp trimming at Q25, assembled clones with MiXCR and retained in-frame beta chains. Every distinct CDR3 protein forms one entry, paired with its most common genes and DNA. This sample is represented by a few hundred thousand distinct CDR3 sequences; approximately 24% of them were singletons. Of the sample, 18% is held by the ten largest clones. Sequencing was done on a sample of CD8+ T cells from PBMCs. The source is a human donor in good health (CMV status not recorded). Some clones in this sample may be carry-over from other donors' samples.

There are many counts of this clonotype. This chain links TRBV28 with TRBJ1-1, with 10 bases identical to TRBD1. V shed 4 bases and J 5 bases; nucleotides not matched to a gene: 7. The CDR3 runs 15 residues. In germline, CDR1 is MDHEN, CDR2 SYDVKM. The CDR3 here is CASSYGTGVYTEAFF. In DNA, the CDR3 is TGTGCCAGCAGTTACGGGACAGGGGTCTATACTGAAGCTTTCTTT.

The chain carries TRBV15 and TRBJ2-5, with a tentative D call TRBD2 (6 bases). V lost 4 bases, J lost 5 bases, and 11 bases lay in between. Germline lookup yields CDR1 LNHNV and CDR2 YYDKDF (reference sequence). There are 13 residues in the CDR3. The CDR3 here is CATSKLAEETQYF. The CDR3 DNA reads as TGTGCCACCAGCAAACTAGCCGAGGAGACCCAGTACTTC.

The rearrangement uses TRBV6-5 and TRBJ2-1; TRBD2 matches 7 bases. With V trimmed by 0 bases and J by 1 base, 3 bases remained unmatched. Looked up from germline, CDR1 is MNHEY and CDR2 is SVGAGI. The CDR3 sequence is 16 residues long. The CDR3 DNA is TGTGCCAGCAGTTACTCTTGGGGGGGGTCCTACAATGAGCAGTTCTTC. Translated: CASSYSWGGSYNEQFF.

This clonotype appeared many times. The chain employs TRBV12-3 or TRBV12-4 and TRBJ2-7, with a possible D match to TRBD2 (6 bases). Deletions cut 3 bases from V and 5 bases from J, with 14 bases between. This CDR3 has 14 residues. This chain's CDR3 is CASSFAGSGNEQYF. CDR3 DNA sequence: TGTGCCAGCAGTTTTGCGGGGTCGGGGAACGAGCAGTACTTC.

CDR3 amino acids: CASSHPPPWAFF. DNA of the CDR3: TGTGCCAGCAGCCACCCCCCCCCTTGGGCTTTCTTT. This chain connects TRBV2 to TRBJ1-1, with D hard to call. The germline gives CDR1 SNHLY, CDR2 FYNNEI. The V and J ends lost 6 bases and 11 bases respectively, with 16 bases between them. The length of the CDR3 is 12 residues.

The chain has TRBV2 and TRBJ2-1, with D perhaps given as TRBD1 or TRBD2 (5 bases each). Germline CDR1 reads SNHLY; CDR2 reads FYNNEI. With 3 bases removed from V and 5 bases from J, the gap between germline ends came to 14 bases. The CDR3 is 15 amino acids. CDR3 sequence (DNA): TGTGCCAGCAGTGATGCGAGGGGCTCGGACAATGAGCAGTTCTTC. Its translation: CASSDARGSDNEQFF.

Only a few counts were recorded for this clonotype. This chain uses TRBV20-1 with TRBJ2-1; either TRBD1 or TRBD2 may supply D (5 bases each). The germline V gene encodes CDR1 DFQATT and CDR2 SNEGSKA (reference sequence). The CDR3 extends over 16 amino acids. The V end was cut by 3 bases, the J end by 6 bases, with 21 bases between. CDR3 loop: CSASSPGPRGPNEQFF. CDR3 nucleotides: TGCAGTGCTAGCTCACCGGGACCCCGGGGCCCCAATGAGCAGTTCTTC.

V and J are TRBV12-3 or TRBV12-4 and TRBJ1-1, with 7 bases lining up with TRBD1. The CDR3 is made up of 14 amino acids. V was clipped by 3 bases and J by 5 bases; unmatched bases: 6. CDR3 amino acids: CASSFIGTETEAFF. Here the CDR3 DNA reads TGTGCCAGCAGTTTTATAGGGACAGAGACTGAAGCTTTCTTT.

This clonotype was picked up a small number of times. The V call is TRBV7-3, the J call TRBJ2-3; tentative D call: TRBD2 (7 bases). The CDR3 is 16 amino acids. Deletions cut 6 bases from V and 2 bases from J, with 18 bases between. CDR1 is SGHTA and CDR2 is FQGTGA in the germline V gene. CDR3 in DNA: TGTGCCAGCAGGTTATCGGGGGGCGGGAACACAGATACGCAGTATTTT. It encodes CASRLSGGGNTDTQYF.

This clonotype appeared a few times. V is TRBV19 and J is TRBJ2-1; either TRBD1 or TRBD2 may fit D (5 bases each). The V gene's germline CDR1 is LNHDA and CDR2 SQIVND (reference sequence). Trimming removed 9 bases at V and 7 bases at J, with 13 bases between. The CDR3 is 12 amino acids. Here the CDR3 DNA reads TGTGCCAGCCACAGTGGGGGTAATGAGCAGTTCTTC. Translated: CASHSGGNEQFF.

This clonotype turned up a few times. This chain uses TRBV20-1 with TRBJ2-5; possible D gene TRBD2, 5 bases. This CDR3 has 12 residues. CDR1 DFQATT and CDR2 SNEGSKA come from the germline V gene (reference sequence). V lost 3 bases and J 4 bases, leaving 9 bases between the germline ends. CDR3 nucleotides: TGCAGTGCTAGTGAGGGTGGAGAGACCCAGTACTTC. Protein sequence: CSASEGGETQYF.

The CDR3 protein is CASSFRQGARGNEQFF. The CDR3 DNA reads as TGTGCCAGCAGCTTTCGACAGGGGGCGCGGGGCAATGAGCAGTTCTTC. This chain uses TRBV28 with TRBJ2-1; TRBD1 aligns across 10 bases. CDR3 length: 16 amino acids. Trimming at V came to 6 bases and at J to 6 bases, leaving 11 bases not matched to a gene. Per germline, CDR1 MDHEN and CDR2 SYDVKM.

The chain couples TRBV7-9 to TRBJ2-1, with TRBD2 matching 7 bases. There are 15 residues in the CDR3. Germline V CDR1 and CDR2: SEHNR, FQNEAQ (reference sequence). The trim removed 1 base at V and 11 bases at J, leaving 11 bases unmatched. The CDR3 bases are TGTGCCAGCAGCTTAGGACTAGCCCAGGCGAATAAGCAGTTCTTC. Residues: CASSLGLAQANKQFF.

This clonotype was seen a few times. The chain has TRBV6-5 and TRBJ1-1, with unresolved D. Germline CDR1 MNHEY, CDR2 SVGAGI. CDR3 length: 15 residues. Trimming stripped 6 bases from V and 3 bases from J, with 17 bases between. CDR3 in amino acids: CASRGLRIYDTEAFF. The CDR3 DNA follows: TGTGCCAGCAGGGGCCTGAGGATTTACGACACTGAAGCTTTCTTT.

The V and J genes are TRBV12-3 or TRBV12-4 and TRBJ2-1; D may be TRBD2 (6 bases). The CDR3 totals 15 residues. V was shortened by 3 bases and J by 4 bases, with 13 bases between the two germline ends. The CDR3 DNA reads TGTGCCAGCAGTTTTGACGGGGGACCTTACAATGAGCAGTTCTTC. Its protein is CASSFDGGPYNEQFF.

Only a few counts were recorded for this clonotype. The V call is TRBV28, the J call TRBJ1-2; TRBD1 aligns across 7 bases. The CDR3 is 14 residues long. V shed 6 bases, J shed 7 bases, and the junction held 11 bases outside the gene matches. Germline-derived CDR1 and CDR2 are MDHEN and SYDVKM. CDR3 sequence: CASRRRTGIVGYTF. CDR3 DNA: TGTGCCAGCAGGCGCCGGACAGGCATCGTTGGCTACACCTTC.

This chain uses TRBV7-2 with TRBJ2-7, with unresolved D. V was clipped by 0 bases and J by 1 base, with 10 bases between them. Germline CDR1 reads SGHTA; CDR2 reads FQGNSA. This CDR3 is 15 amino acids long. CDR3 region: CASSLALGVSYEQYF. DNA of the CDR3: TGTGCCAGCAGCTTAGCGCTTGGGGTTTCCTACGAGCAGTACTTC. The whole variable domain, remainder taken from reference TRBV7-2 and TRBJ2-7, is GAGVSQSPSNKVTEKGKDVELRCDPISGHTALYWYRQSLGQGLEFLIYFQGNSAPDKSGLPSDRFSAERTGGSVSTLTIQRTQQEDSAVYLCASSLALGVSYEQYFGPGTRLTVT.

This clonotype came up a few times. V gene TRBV6-1 combines with J gene TRBJ2-1, with 8 bases identical to TRBD2. The CDR3 totals 12 residues. Germline V gene lookup returns CDR1 MNHNS and CDR2 SASEGT. The V gene end was trimmed by 5 bases and the J gene end by 10 bases; junction bases not matched to a gene: 4. CDR3 in DNA: TGTGCCAGCAGTCAGGGACTAGGGGAGCAGTTCTTC. Translation gives CASSQGLGEQFF.

This chain connects TRBV29-1 to TRBJ1-5, with D perhaps matching TRBD1 (5 bases). Looked up from germline, CDR1 is SQVTM and CDR2 is ANQGSEA. This CDR3 is 15 amino acids long. With 0 bases removed from V and 7 bases from J, the gap between germline ends came to 16 bases. CDR3 nucleotide sequence: TGCAGCGTTGAAGATCCTAACCGTCCAGGGCAGCCCCAGCATTTT. It is translated as CSVEDPNRPGQPQHF.

This chain uses TRBV12-3 or TRBV12-4 with TRBJ1-1; no clear D. Trimming left V 2 bases short and J 3 bases short, with 7 bases between. The CDR3 runs to 13 residues. The CDR3 region is CASSLSAYTEAFF. The CDR3 DNA reads TGTGCCAGCAGTTTATCGGCCTACACTGAAGCTTTCTTT.

The gene calls are TRBV7-9 and TRBJ2-1; D gene uncertain. Trimming removed 5 bases from V and 5 bases from J, with 13 bases in between. The V gene's germline CDR1 is SEHNR and CDR2 FQNEAQ (reference sequence). CDR3 size: 14 residues. The CDR3 is CASSRTTENNEQFF. In DNA, the CDR3 is TGTGCCAGCAGCAGAACGACGGAGAACAATGAGCAGTTCTTC.

The J gene is TRBJ1-2, the V gene TRBV5-5; 9 bases align to TRBD1. The germline CDR1 and CDR2 sequences are SGHKS and YYEKEE (reference sequence). This CDR3 comprises 18 residues. Losses at the gene ends were 2 bases for V and 7 bases for J; bases not matched to a gene: 18. CDR3 DNA: TGTGCCAGCAGCTTATTGGACAGGGGTTCAGAAGTAACGGTTGGCTACACCTTC. Its protein product is CASSLLDRGSEVTVGYTF.

V is TRBV7-6 and J is TRBJ1-1; 7 bases are a match to TRBD1. CDR1 and CDR2 from the germline V gene are SGHVS and FNYEAQ. V trimming: 5 bases; J trimming: 0 bases; junction bases outside the gene matches: 6. The CDR3 has 15 amino acids. The CDR3, as DNA: TGTGCCAGCAGCCCACCAGGGGGAATGAACACTGAAGCTTTCTTT. Translating gives CASSPPGGMNTEAFF.

This sequence joins TRBV6-1 and TRBJ1-5; D perhaps matches TRBD1 (6 bases). Germline CDR1 and CDR2: MNHNS and SASEGT. This CDR3 is built from 16 residues. Between the trimmed V and J ends, which lost 1 base and 3 bases, there was a span of 13 bases. The chain's CDR3 is CASSEGRQGYNQPQHF. The DNA for the CDR3 is TGTGCCAGCAGTGAAGGACGGCAGGGGTACAATCAGCCCCAGCATTTT.

The V call is TRBV24-1, the J call TRBJ1-3; unclear D gene. V was shortened by 3 bases and J by 1 base, with 18 bases between the two germline ends. This CDR3 comprises 18 residues. Germline loops: CDR1 KGHDR, CDR2 SFDVKD. The chain's CDR3 is CATSDPPREYHSGNTIYF. DNA of the CDR3: TGTGCCACCAGTGATCCCCCTAGAGAGTATCATTCTGGAAACACCATATATTTT.

This clonotype was seen a handful of times. The chain uses TRBV12-3 or TRBV12-4 and TRBJ2-5; no firm D call. V was clipped by 5 bases and J by 5 bases, with 12 bases between them. The CDR3 sequence is 13 residues long. Written as DNA, the CDR3 is TGTGCCAGCAGTCTTGGACCGCTGGAGACCCAGTACTTC. Translation gives CASSLGPLETQYF.

V and J are TRBV7-9 and TRBJ2-7; D is uncertain. V was trimmed by 1 base and J by 5 bases, leaving 6 bases between them. This CDR3 has 12 residues. Germline V gene data show CDR1 as SEHNR and CDR2 as FQNEAQ (reference sequence). The CDR3 coding sequence is TGTGCCAGCAGCTTAGGGTCAAACGAGCAGTACTTC. Encoded protein: CASSLGSNEQYF.

This clonotype appeared many times. The chain combines TRBV28 with TRBJ1-5; D call uncertain. The V gene's germline CDR1 is MDHEN and CDR2 SYDVKM. This CDR3 has 14 amino acids. V was pared by 8 bases and J by 0 bases, with 11 bases between. In nucleotides, the CDR3 is TGTGCCAGCTTCTCGAGTTATAGCAATCAGCCCCAGCATTTT. Its protein is CASFSSYSNQPQHF.

V gene TRBV7-4 combines with J gene TRBJ2-1, with a possible D match to TRBD2 (6 bases). Germline V gene lookup returns CDR1 SGHVT and CDR2 SQSDAQ. The CDR3 runs to 16 residues. V dropped 5 bases and J dropped 7 bases, with 21 bases sitting between them. The CDR3 region is CASSPMGTRHWNEQFF. CDR3 DNA: TGTGCCAGCAGCCCCATGGGGACTCGACATTGGAATGAGCAGTTCTTC.